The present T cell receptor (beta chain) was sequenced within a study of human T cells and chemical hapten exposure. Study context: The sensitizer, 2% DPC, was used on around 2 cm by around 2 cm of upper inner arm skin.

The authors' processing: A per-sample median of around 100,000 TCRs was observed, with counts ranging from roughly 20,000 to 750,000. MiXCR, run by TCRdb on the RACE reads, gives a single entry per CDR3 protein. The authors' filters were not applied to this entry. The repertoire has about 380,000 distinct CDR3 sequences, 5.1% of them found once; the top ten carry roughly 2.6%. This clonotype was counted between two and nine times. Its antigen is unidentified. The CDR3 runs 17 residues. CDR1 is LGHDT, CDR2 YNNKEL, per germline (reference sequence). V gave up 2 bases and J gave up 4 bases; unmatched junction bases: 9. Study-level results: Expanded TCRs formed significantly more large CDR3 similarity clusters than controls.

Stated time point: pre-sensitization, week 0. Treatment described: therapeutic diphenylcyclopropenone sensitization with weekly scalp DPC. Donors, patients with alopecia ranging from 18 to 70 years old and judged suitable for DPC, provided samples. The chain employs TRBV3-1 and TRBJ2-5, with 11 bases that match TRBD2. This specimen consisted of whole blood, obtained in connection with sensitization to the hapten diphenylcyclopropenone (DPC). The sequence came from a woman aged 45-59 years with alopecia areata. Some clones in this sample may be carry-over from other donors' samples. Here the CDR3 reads CASSQSALAGVAETQYF. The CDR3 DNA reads TGTGCCAGCAGCCAAAGCGCACTAGCGGGGGTAGCAGAGACCCAGTACTTC.